This section outlines one TCR beta chain sequence together with its context. This specimen belongs to a study of blood T cells in healthy people across ages. Study context: About one barcoded beta molecule per two T cells was the capture yield of template switching.

Isolated per sample were at least 7 million PBMCs. V was shortened by 4 bases and J by 12 bases, with 13 bases between the two germline ends. Germline V gene lookup returns CDR1 SEHNR and CDR2 FQNEAQ (reference sequence). CDR3 length: 12 amino acids. A sample-barcoded 5' primer and a J-beta primer mix were used in a second PCR of about 7 to 12 cycles. With 12 random nucleotides, a template-switch adaptor tagged each individual cDNA molecule. TCRdb redid the calling of the 5' RACE reads with MiXCR, one entry per CDR3 protein. The sample holds 600,000 to 1,000,000 distinct CDR3 sequences, roughly 60% seen once.

Sample: blood. The origin of this receptor is a man aged 25 to 45 in good health. The gene calls are TRBV7-9 and TRBJ2-1; a possible D gene is TRBD2 (6 bases). This chain's CDR3 is CASSSRSGPQFF. As DNA, the CDR3 is TGTGCCAGCAGCTCCCGAAGCGGGCCGCAGTTCTTC.